The 5 T cell receptor beta chains below all came from one sample that was sequenced in a study of T cell repertoires in cytomegalovirus infection. TCRdb passed the reads through MiXCR, listing each CDR3 protein once. The sample yields about 160,000 distinct CDR3 sequences, about a fifth seen once. No antigen has been assigned to these receptors. The sequencing used CD8+ T cells from cultured PBMCs, collected from culture after CMV antigen stimulation. The source of these receptors is a human donor in good health (CMV status not recorded). Some clones in this sample may be carry-over from other donors' samples.

V is TRBV7-2 and J is TRBJ2-3; 9 bases map to TRBD2. V was pared by 3 bases and J by 6 bases, with 7 bases of the junction left unmatched. CDR1 is SGHTA and CDR2 is FQGNSA in the germline V gene. The CDR3 is 15 amino acids. CDR3 sequence reads: CASSLSSGAQDTQYF. The CDR3 DNA reads as TGTGCCAGCAGCTTGTCTAGCGGGGCCCAGGATACGCAGTATTTT.

This clonotype was seen more than once but under ten times. The gene calls are TRBV7-2 and TRBJ2-7; the D gene could be TRBD1 or TRBD2 (5 bases each). This CDR3 region has 13 residues. Germline assignment: CDR1 SGHTA and CDR2 FQGNSA. Trimming took off 3 bases at V and 3 bases at J, with 9 bases between the two ends. In DNA form, the CDR3 reads TGTGCCAGCAGCTTCGGGACCATCTACGAGCAGTACTTC. Amino acid sequence: CASSFGTIYEQYF. Together with reference TRBV7-2 and TRBJ2-7, the CDR3 gives the full variable domain: GAGVSQSPSNKVTEKGKDVELRCDPISGHTALYWYRQSLGQGLEFLIYFQGNSAPDKSGLPSDRFSAERTGGSVSTLTIQRTQQEDSAVYLCASSFGTIYEQYFGPGTRLTVT.

Written as DNA, the CDR3 is TGTGCCAGCAGCTCCAATCCCAGCGGGGGGGCAGATACGCAGTATTTT. It codes for CASSSNPSGGADTQYF. The J gene is TRBJ2-3, the V gene TRBV7-2; 10 bases match TRBD2. V gave up 4 bases and J gave up 4 bases; unmatched junction bases: 8. The germline V gene has CDR1 SGHTA and CDR2 FQGNSA. There are 16 residues in the CDR3.

This clonotype was recorded a few times. The chain links TRBV15 to TRBJ2-5; tentative D call: TRBD2 (6 bases). In germline, CDR1 is LNHNV, CDR2 YYDKDF (reference sequence). The V end lost 5 bases, the J end lost 4 bases, and 8 bases lay between the germline ends. This CDR3 contains 12 residues. DNA for the CDR3: TGTGCCACCAGCTGGGACTCAGAGACCCAGTACTTC. Its protein product is CATSWDSETQYF.

The chain employs TRBV11-2 and TRBJ1-5; no clear D. The germline CDR1 and CDR2 sequences are SGHAT and FQNNGV. V was shortened by 0 bases and J by 3 bases, with 9 bases between the two germline ends. The CDR3 is 15 residues long. CDR3 DNA: TGTGCCAGCAGCTTAGACTCAGCGTTCAATCAGCCCCAGCATTTT. Its protein is CASSLDSAFNQPQHF.